This TCR beta chain stems from a study of molecular identifiers for immune sequencing clone quantification. This clonotype has more than one count but fewer than ten. Germline values: CDR1 LNHDA, CDR2 SQIVND (reference sequence). V lost 5 bases and J 5 bases, leaving 9 bases between the germline ends. The CDR3 has 12 residues. Previously described methods and listed TCR primers produced bulk TCR libraries. In TCRdb, the PCR reads were re-called with MiXCR into one record per CDR3 protein. Among approximately 630,000 distinct CDR3 sequences listed, 25% were seen once. Material for sequencing was naive CD8+ T cells from blood, with Jurkat cell RNA spiked in. Subset meaning: FACS-sorted CD8+CD4-CCR7+CD45RA+ naive T cells. The source is a human donor in good health. Some libraries in this study had Jurkat cell RNA spiked in. The chain couples TRBV19 to TRBJ1-2; possibly TRBD1 for D (5 bases). The CDR3 protein is CASSFPGYGYTF. The CDR3 DNA follows: TGTGCCAGTAGTTTCCCAGGGTATGGCTACACCTTC.